The text below deals with one TCR beta chain. The target of this receptor is not known. Base qualities are not recorded, but no much larger clone differs from it by a single base. The V end gives up 0 bases and the J end 5 bases, leaving 3 bases in the junction not matched to a gene. Looking up the germline V gene yields CDR1 MNHNS and CDR2 SASEGT. The CDR3 goes from the cysteine to the phenylalanine over 14 residues. The CDR3 DNA has 42 bases and is translated from base 1. These data belong to a study of T cell changes during pregnancy in multiple sclerosis (dated by TCRdb to between 2018 and 2021). A note on the overall study: Changes in the T cell repertoire over the course of pregnancy were examined in this study in women with multiple sclerosis.

The library was generated by the immunoSEQ multiplex PCR assay. Imported from immuneACCESS, the table was reduced by TCRdb to in-frame sequences with V and J called. These copies leave out some clones; in studies compared against another copy, an unresolved V gene accounts for under half, and the cause of the remainder is not known. The sample table lists about 30,000 clones, under 95% of them with a count of one. The ten largest clonotypes hold approximately 4.5% of the sample. The material was peripheral blood, obtained in the second trimester of pregnancy. The chain uses TRBV6-1 and TRBJ1-1, and TRBD1 matches 7 of the central bases. The receptor's source is a female donor in good health, enrolled as a control in a pregnancy study. The DNA sequence is given as TGTGCCAGCAGTGAAGCGGACAGGTATACTGAAGCTTTCTTT. It specifies CASSEADRYTEAFF.